What follows are 4 T cell receptor beta chains derived from one specimen sequenced in a study of PD-1 blockade in classical Hodgkin lymphoma (dated by TCRdb to the early 2020s). Library preparation used the immunoSEQ multiplex PCR assay. The table comes from immuneACCESS by way of TCRdb, which keeps in-frame sequences with V and J called. Part of the clones is missing from these tables; in studies checked, under half for an unresolved V gene and the rest for unknown reasons. The sample data list about 72,000 clones, and 93% of these were observed just once. The biggest ten clones account for approximately 8.2% of the sample. According to the study, the label for this sample's time point signals: cycle 1 day 1 (C1D1), immediately before nivolumab initiation. All trial patients had relapsed after autologous stem cell transplantation, with cohorts A, B and C differing in prior brentuximab vedotin exposure.

The sample here was peripheral blood mononuclear cells (PBMCs), taken at baseline. These TCRs come from a human donor with classical Hodgkin lymphoma.

Only one count was recorded for this clone. The chain joins TRBV2 to TRBJ2-3; possibly TRBD1 or TRBD2 for D (6 bases each). This CDR3 is built from 14 residues. Germline CDR1 SNHLY, CDR2 FYNNEI. Trimming left V 8 bases short and J 5 bases short, with 17 bases between. CDR3 loop: CASPPGGIQDTQYF. CDR3 DNA sequence: TGTGCCAGCCCCCCCGGGGGCATTCAAGATACGCAGTATTTT.

The rearrangement links TRBV6-1 to TRBJ2-3; 11 bases align to TRBD2. V lost 1 base, J lost 2 bases, and 5 bases stayed unmatched. This CDR3 spans 17 amino acids. Germline loops: CDR1 MNHNS, CDR2 SASEGT. The CDR3 region has the DNA TGTGCCAGCAGTGAAGAGGCTAGCGGGAGGATCACAGATACGCAGTATTTT. Amino acids: CASSEEASGRITDTQYF.

This clone came up once. V is TRBV4-3 and J is TRBJ1-5; 9 bases match TRBD1. The CDR3 consists of 17 residues. CDR1 is LGHNA, CDR2 YSLEER, per germline. V gave up 3 bases and J gave up 7 bases; unmatched junction bases: 13. CDR3: CASSQTALDRGGQPQHF. CDR3 sequence (DNA): TGCGCCAGCAGCCAGACCGCCTTGGACAGGGGTGGGCAGCCCCAGCATTTT.

The chain recombines TRBV7-3 with TRBJ2-3, with D unclear. The germline V and J ends were trimmed by 4 bases and 0 bases, with 11 bases remaining between them. The germline CDR1 and CDR2 sequences are SGHTA and FQGTGA. The CDR3 extends over 15 amino acids. The CDR3 nucleotides are TGTGCCAGCAGCTACGGCGGTGCTAGCACAGATACGCAGTATTTT. It translates to CASSYGGASTDTQYF.